These 8 T cell receptor beta chains were sequenced from one sample in a study of STAT5B mutations in CD4+ large granular lymphocyte leukemia. Assay: immunoSEQ multiplex PCR; the TCRdb copy retains only in-frame clones and omits some. This table holds some 35,000 clones, more than 60% found once. Sequenced input: CD4+ T cells from blood buffy coats. The receptors were gathered from a human donor in good health.

The chain recombines TRBV5-5 with TRBJ2-2; D not resolved. V dropped 2 bases and J dropped 6 bases, with 8 bases sitting between them. The CDR3 runs to 13 residues. Germline CDR1 reads SGHKS; CDR2 reads YYEKEE (reference sequence). CDR3 sequence reads: CASSFQIPGELFF. Written as DNA, the CDR3 is TGTGCCAGCAGCTTTCAAATCCCCGGGGAGCTGTTTTTT.

The CDR3 DNA sequence: TGTGCCAGCAGCCCCACGGACAGGGTCTATGGCTACACCTTC. The encoded protein is CASSPTDRVYGYTF. The chain uses TRBV7-6 and TRBJ1-2; 8 bases line up with TRBD1. The CDR3 is 14 amino acids. The V gene's germline CDR1 is SGHVS and CDR2 FNYEAQ. V was pared by 5 bases and J by 4 bases, with 6 bases of the junction left unmatched.

This clone was detected only a few times. The same CDR3 also results from other DNA sequences found in this sample. The CDR3 protein is CAWRARGPYEQYF. DNA of the CDR3: TGTGCCTGGAGGGCTAGGGGCCCCTACGAGCAGTACTTC. J is TRBJ2-7 and V is TRBV30, with D maybe TRBD1 (5 bases). Germline-derived CDR1 and CDR2 are GTSNPN and SVGIG (reference sequence). There are 13 residues in the CDR3. V lost 3 bases and J 2 bases, leaving 11 bases between the germline ends.

The V call is TRBV19, the J call TRBJ1-4, with D maybe TRBD1 (5 bases). Germline lookup yields CDR1 LNHDA and CDR2 SQIVND (reference sequence). CDR3 length: 15 residues. V dropped 4 bases and J dropped 2 bases, with 11 bases sitting between them. CDR3 sequence: CASSNTRGTNEKLFF. The CDR3 nucleotides are TGTGCCAGTAGTAATACGAGGGGCACTAATGAAAAACTGTTTTTT.

The chain has TRBV30 and TRBJ1-1, with TRBD1 matching over 7 bases. This CDR3 contains 13 residues. After removal of 5 bases from V and 1 base from J, the junction contained 4 bases not matched to a gene. Germline CDR1 is GTSNPN and CDR2 is SVGIG (reference sequence). Here the CDR3 DNA reads TGTGCCTGGGTTGGGACAGCGAACACTGAAGCTTTCTTT. Protein sequence: CAWVGTANTEAFF.

Only a few counts were recorded for this clone. The rearrangement links TRBV10-3 to TRBJ2-7, with D tentatively TRBD1 (6 bases). V gave up 6 bases and J gave up 4 bases, with 16 bases separating them. The germline V gene has CDR1 ENHRY and CDR2 SYGVKD. This CDR3 is 14 amino acids long. The DNA of the CDR3 is TGTGCCATCAGGGAAACAGGGTCCGTTTACGAGCAGTACTTC. As protein: CAIRETGSVYEQYF.

Turning to this clone: This specimen includes other DNA sequences encoding the same CDR3. This chain joins TRBV6-1 and TRBJ1-2; 10 bases match TRBD1. Germline lookup yields CDR1 MNHNS and CDR2 SASEGT. This CDR3 region has 13 residues. With 3 bases clipped from V and 7 bases from J, the junction kept 2 bases outside the gene matches. CDR3 coding DNA: TGTGCCAGCAGTGACCGGGACAGGGGTGGCTACACCTTC. This encodes CASSDRDRGGYTF.

The chain links TRBV27 to TRBJ2-1; 8 bases line up with TRBD2. After removal of 3 bases from V and 5 bases from J, the junction contained 3 bases not matched to a gene. Germline V gene data show CDR1 as MNHEY and CDR2 as SMNVEV (reference sequence). The CDR3 contains 14 residues. The CDR3 spells CASSFSGAHNEQFF. The CDR3 region has the DNA TGTGCCAGCAGTTTTAGCGGGGCCCACAATGAGCAGTTCTTC.